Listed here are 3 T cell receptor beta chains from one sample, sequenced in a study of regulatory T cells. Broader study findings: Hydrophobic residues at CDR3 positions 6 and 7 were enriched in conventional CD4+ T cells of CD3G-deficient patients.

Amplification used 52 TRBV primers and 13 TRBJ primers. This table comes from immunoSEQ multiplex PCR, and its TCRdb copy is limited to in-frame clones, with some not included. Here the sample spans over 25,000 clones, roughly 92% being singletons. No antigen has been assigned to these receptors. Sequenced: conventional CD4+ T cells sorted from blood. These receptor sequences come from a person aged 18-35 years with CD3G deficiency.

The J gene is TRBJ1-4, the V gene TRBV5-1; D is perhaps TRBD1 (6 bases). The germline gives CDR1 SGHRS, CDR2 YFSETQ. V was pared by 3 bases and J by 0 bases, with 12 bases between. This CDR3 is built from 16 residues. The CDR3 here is CASSYSGAATNEKLFF. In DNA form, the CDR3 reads TGCGCCAGCAGCTACTCGGGGGCTGCAACTAATGAAAAACTGTTTTTT.

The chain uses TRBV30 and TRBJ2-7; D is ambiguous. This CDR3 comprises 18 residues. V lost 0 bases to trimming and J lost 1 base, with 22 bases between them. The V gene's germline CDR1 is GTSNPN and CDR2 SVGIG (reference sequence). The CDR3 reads CAWSVLGKGRGVSYEQYF. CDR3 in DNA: TGTGCCTGGAGTGTACTTGGTAAAGGTCGAGGAGTTTCCTACGAGCAGTACTTC.

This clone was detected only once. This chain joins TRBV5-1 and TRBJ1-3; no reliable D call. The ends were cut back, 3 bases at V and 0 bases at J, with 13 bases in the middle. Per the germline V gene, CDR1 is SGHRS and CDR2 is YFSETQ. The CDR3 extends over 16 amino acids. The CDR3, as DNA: TGCGCCAGCAGCTCGGTCAGCGGGGTCTCTGGAAACACCATATATTTT. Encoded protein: CASSSVSGVSGNTIYF.